Listed here is a single TCR beta chain. The data were taken from a study of blood T cell repertoires in COVID-19. Unmatched junction bases numbered 6, after V lost 6 bases and J lost 7 bases. The germline gives CDR1 SGHTA, CDR2 FQGNSA. The CDR3 sequence is 14 residues long. Per the original methods: Reference gene primer amplification gave estimated nucleated cell counts. The assay was immunoSEQ multiplex PCR, and TCRdb's table has in-frame clones only and misses some. That table is the source of V, J and clone size, and D and trimming were worked out from the DNA. Of 70,000 to 85,000 clones in the sample, 65% to 85% are singletons; the top ten hold about a sixth.

The genes are TRBV7-2 and TRBJ1-5; 10 nucleotides agree with TRBD1. The receptor's source is a woman of 80 years or more with acute or convalescent COVID-19. Sequencing was performed on peripheral blood. In DNA form, the CDR3 reads TGTGCCAGCAGACCGGACAGGGGGGGACAGCCCCAGCATTTT. This codes for CASRPDRGGQPQHF.